The sequence of this T cell receptor (beta chain) was determined in a study of T cells after yellow fever vaccination (dated by TCRdb to the late 2010s). As for the study more broadly: Libraries from fractions with low cell numbers were prepared with the SMART-Seq v4 Ultra Low Input RNA kit. To follow T-cell clones before and after both primary and booster YFV17D yellow fever vaccination, bulk TCR alpha and beta repertoires underwent longitudinal sequencing. The cohort comprised two healthy male donors, one aged 18 to 30 and one aged 30 to 39 years. Blood was drawn at multiple timepoints before and after primary and secondary immunization, with bulk PBMC replicates and cell subsets isolated.

The sample's treatment or condition label, in plain terms: live attenuated yellow fever vaccine strain. PBMCs were isolated from peripheral blood using a standard Ficoll-Paque protocol. Dynabeads CD4 and CD8 positive selection kits were used to isolate the CD4 and CD8 T-cell fractions. TriZol was used to extract RNA from bulk PBMCs, from CD4 and CD8 fractions, and from dextramer-positive and dextramer-negative fractions. The sample was run on an Illumina NovaSeq 6000. TCR cDNA was made using 5'RACE template switching, a step that added a universal primer site and unique molecular identifiers. cDNA synthesis was primed from both the TCR alpha and TCR beta constant segments. Two PCR steps were used to amplify libraries, with sample barcodes and sequencing adapters being added in the second step. Sequencing of libraries was done on Illumina HiSeq 2500 (2x100 bp) or NovaSeq (2x150 bp). Turning to the authors' computational methods: MIGEC was used to demultiplex reads and collapse the reads into UMI consensus sequences, and MiXCR was used for V(D)J alignment. Vaccine-responding clonotypes were identified with edgeR using replicate PBMC samples, with FDR below 0.01 and a log2 fold change above 5 up to day 15 being required. CD4 or CD8 identity was assigned to each bulk clonotype according to whether the clonotype was present at higher abundance in the sequenced CD4 repertoire or the sequenced CD8 repertoire. TCRdb reprocessed the public reads (quality trimming at Q25 with fastp, clone calling with MiXCR) and kept in-frame beta chains. Entries are consolidated by CDR3 protein sequence, retaining the most common genes and DNA. For this entry, the V and J calls and clone size follow TCRdb and not the study's own pipeline. For this sample there are about 170,000 distinct CDR3 sequences; approximately 10% appear just once. The ten largest clonotypes hold 36% of the sample.

A distance of 15 bases separates the germline ends of V and J, which lose 6 bases and 4 bases respectively. CDR1 SQVTM and CDR2 ANQGSEA are derived from the germline V gene. The CDR3 spans 13 residues, from the cysteine through the phenylalanine. The CDR3 DNA has 39 bases and is translated from base 1. Only a few counts were recorded for this clonotype. No cognate antigen has been identified for it. There are no base qualities to consult, and no much larger clone falls within one base. Broad study findings and their caveats: The secondary T-cell response was found to be weaker but faster than the primary response, with a peak reached on day 5 rather than on day 15. After the booster, most clones that had expanded after primary vaccination were detected again (almost 97% of CD4 and more than 85% of CD8), suggesting broad maintenance of memory. Computational filtering was required because FACS-sorted repertoires could contain abundant contaminating clonotypes from the bulk population. Only a couple of donors were included in the study, so the extent to which the findings can be generalized is limited. A small share of clonotypes was detected in both CD4 and CD8 compartments, with the overlap likely arising from convergent recombination.

The sequence came from a man aged 18 to 35 who received the YFV17D yellow fever vaccine. Here the sequenced sample was CD8+ T cells sorted from PBMCs, taken 15 days after the yellow fever booster vaccination. Recombination joined TRBV29-1 with TRBJ1-1; the D gene is unclear. The CDR3 corresponds to CSVNSGGGTEAFF. The DNA reads TGCAGCGTCAACTCTGGAGGCGGCACTGAAGCTTTCTTT.